This T cell receptor beta chain was documented in a study of T cells expressing NK-cell markers. Study-wide context: From sorted CD3+CD56+NKG2C+, CD3+CD56+NKG2C- and CD3+CD56-NKG2C+ T cells came the TCR beta repertoires. Study-level results: Unclear, still, was the HCMV specificity of the expanded NKG2C+ T cell clones. The CD3+CD56-NKG2C+ fraction was also led by these clonotypes in several donors.

TCRdb re-called the 5' RACE reads, yielding one record per CDR3 amino acid sequence without DNA. The sample's table shows hundreds of thousands of distinct CDR3 sequences. Germline V CDR1 and CDR2: SGHAT, FQDESV (reference sequence). The CDR3 is made up of 14 amino acids. For this clonotype: As yet, its antigen is unknown.

The receptor's source is a man in his late teens or twenties in good health. The sequenced material came from blood T cells: a sorted CD56 or NKG2C T cell subset, CD4+ or CD8+ T cells, or bulk PBMC T cells (not recorded which). The chain joins TRBV11-1 to TRBJ1-1. CDR3 sequence: CASSSPGRESEAFF.